A selection of T cell receptor beta chains follows, all from one sample in a study of blood T cells in healthy people across ages. One entry per CDR3 protein, called by TCRdb with MiXCR from the 5' RACE reads. The sample gives about 1 million distinct CDR3 sequences, 40% to 45% of which show up once; approximately 17% is in the top ten. Material: blood. These TCRs come from a woman aged 60-75 years in good health. Both conserved end residues are part of each CDR3.

>TRBJ2-3|TRBV10-3
CAISESRVSTDTQYF
>TRBJ2-3|TRBV7-9
CASSPVAGGSTDTQYF
>TRBJ2-1|TRBV11-2
CASSYSLAGGWNEQFF
>TRBJ2-7|TRBV20-1
CSASSWTSVFGRSYEQYF
>TRBJ2-7|TRBV7-9
CASSLGGLQGAHNEQYF
>TRBJ2-1|TRBV27
CASSFTRFNNEQFF
>NA|TRBV20-1
CSARDRTGGTSYNEQYF
>TRBJ2-7|TRBV5-1
CASSHLAGAGEQYF
>TRBJ2-1|TRBV7-8
CASSTLQWHLFF
>TRBJ2-3|TRBV5-1
CASSAGSPGDTQYF
>TRBJ2-3|TRBV12-3/TRBV12-4
CASGVTDVQYF
>TRBJ1-5|TRBV10-3
CAISEFVSPYSNQPQHF
>TRBJ2-1|TRBV6-2/TRBV6-3
CASLAGRRYNEQFF
>NA|TRBV7-6
CASSLDEVLYEQYF
>TRBJ2-3|TRBV12-3/TRBV12-4
CASRMTSGRDTQYF
>TRBJ1-4|TRBV30
CAWSARSTNEKLFF
>TRBJ2-2|TRBV10-3
CAITPGRAGELFF
>TRBJ1-2|TRBV29-1
CSVAGTLYGYTF
>TRBJ2-7|TRBV10-3
CAISVTPGTSGRASSYEQYF
>TRBJ2-7|TRBV21-1
CAGPGQGAFDEQYF
>TRBJ1-2|TRBV9
CASSPWTGEAPYGYTF
>TRBJ2-1|TRBV20-1
CSASTQGGNEQFF
>TRBJ2-1|TRBV28
CASSLNPGGTSGRAIYNEQFF
>TRBJ2-3|TRBV18
CASSSTPTGRTQYF
>NA|TRBV2
CASSGGMFTREQYF
>TRBJ2-7|TRBV5-1
CASSLQASSGAYEQYF
>TRBJ2-7|TRBV7-8
CASSVEGVPSYEQYF
>TRBJ2-3|TRBV24-1
CATKAATSGTDTQYF
>TRBJ2-1|TRBV20-1
CSVGLPHTTSYNEQFF
>TRBJ2-1|TRBV20-1
CSASLAGAPSYNEQFF
>TRBJ2-4|TRBV13
CASSPRMGDQNIQYF
>TRBJ2-1|TRBV7-2
CASSLVGTSGPEQFF
>TRBJ2-1|TRBV10-3
CAISLGDNEQFF